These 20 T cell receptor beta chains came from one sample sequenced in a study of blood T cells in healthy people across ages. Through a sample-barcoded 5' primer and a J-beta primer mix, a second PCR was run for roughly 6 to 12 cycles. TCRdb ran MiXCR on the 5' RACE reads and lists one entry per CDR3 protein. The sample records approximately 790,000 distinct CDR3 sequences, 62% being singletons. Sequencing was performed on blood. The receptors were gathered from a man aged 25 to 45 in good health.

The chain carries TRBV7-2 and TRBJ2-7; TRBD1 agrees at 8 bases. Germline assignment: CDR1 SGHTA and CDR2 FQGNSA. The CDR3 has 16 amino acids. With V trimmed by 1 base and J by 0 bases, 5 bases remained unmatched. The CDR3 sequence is CASSLVGQVISYEQYF. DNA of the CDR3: TGTGCCAGCAGCTTAGTGGGACAGGTTATCTCCTACGAGCAGTACTTC. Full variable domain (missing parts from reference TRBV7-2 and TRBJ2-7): GAGVSQSPSNKVTEKGKDVELRCDPISGHTALYWYRQSLGQGLEFLIYFQGNSAPDKSGLPSDRFSAERTGGSVSTLTIQRTQQEDSAVYLCASSLVGQVISYEQYFGPGTRLTVT.

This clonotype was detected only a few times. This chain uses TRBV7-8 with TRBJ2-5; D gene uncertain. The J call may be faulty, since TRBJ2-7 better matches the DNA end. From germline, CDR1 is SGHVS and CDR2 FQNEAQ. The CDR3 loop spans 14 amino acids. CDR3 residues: CASSSIPGRSEQYF. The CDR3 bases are TGTGCCAGCAGCTCCATCCCAGGTCGGTCCGAGCAGTACTTC.

The CDR3 sequence: CSVAPGTSTDTQYF. The CDR3 DNA follows: TGCAGCGTGGCCCCAGGGACGAGCACAGATACGCAGTATTTT. This sequence joins TRBV29-1 and TRBJ2-3; D tentatively reads TRBD1 or TRBD2 (5 bases each). Germline CDR1 reads SQVTM; CDR2 reads ANQGSEA. The CDR3 totals 14 residues. V lost 6 bases and J lost 0, with 13 bases in between.

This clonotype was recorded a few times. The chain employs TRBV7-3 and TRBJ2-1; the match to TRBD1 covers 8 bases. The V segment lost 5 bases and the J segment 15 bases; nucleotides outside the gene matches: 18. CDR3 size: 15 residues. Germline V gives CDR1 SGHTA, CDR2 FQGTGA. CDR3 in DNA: TGTGCCAGCAGCCCTAGAGGTGGACAGGGCGGGATTCTGTTCTTC. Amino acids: CASSPRGGQGGILFF.

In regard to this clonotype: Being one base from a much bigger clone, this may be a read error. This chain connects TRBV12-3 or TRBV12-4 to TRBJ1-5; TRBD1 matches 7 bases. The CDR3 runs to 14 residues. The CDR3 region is CASTPTGKNLPQHF. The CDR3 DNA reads TGTGCCAGCACCCCGACAGGGAAAAATCTGCCCCAGCATTTT.

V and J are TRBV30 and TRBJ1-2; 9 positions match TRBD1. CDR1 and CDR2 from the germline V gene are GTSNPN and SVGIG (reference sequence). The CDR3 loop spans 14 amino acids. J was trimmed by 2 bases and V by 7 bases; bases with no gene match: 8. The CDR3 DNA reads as TGTGCCTATTCCCGGGACAGGGACAACTATGGCTACACCTTC. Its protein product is CAYSRDRDNYGYTF. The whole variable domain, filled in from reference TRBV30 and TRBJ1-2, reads SQTIHQWPATLVQPVGSPLSLECTVEGTSNPNLYWYRQAAGRGLQLLFYSVGIGQISSEVPQNLSASRPQDRQFILSSKKLLLSDSGFYLCAYSRDRDNYGYTFGSGTRLTVV.

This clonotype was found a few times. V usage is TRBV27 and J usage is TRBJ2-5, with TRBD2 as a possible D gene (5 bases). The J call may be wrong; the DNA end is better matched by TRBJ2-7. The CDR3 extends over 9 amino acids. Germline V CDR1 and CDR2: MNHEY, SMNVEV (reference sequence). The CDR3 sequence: CAGAGEQYF. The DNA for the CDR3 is TGTGCCGGTGCGGGCGAGCAGTACTTC.

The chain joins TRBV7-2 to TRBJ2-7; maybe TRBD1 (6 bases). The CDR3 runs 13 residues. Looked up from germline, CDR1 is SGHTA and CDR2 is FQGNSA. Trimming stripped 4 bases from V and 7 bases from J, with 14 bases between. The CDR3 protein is CASSWGQGQEQYF. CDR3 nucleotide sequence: TGTGCCAGCAGCTGGGGACAAGGACAGGAGCAGTACTTC.

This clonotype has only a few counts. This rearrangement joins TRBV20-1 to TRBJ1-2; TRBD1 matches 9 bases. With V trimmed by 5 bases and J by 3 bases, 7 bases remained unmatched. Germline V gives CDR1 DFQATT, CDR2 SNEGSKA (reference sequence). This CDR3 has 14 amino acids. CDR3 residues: CSAQRWDRDYGYTF. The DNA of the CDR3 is TGCAGTGCTCAAAGGTGGGACAGGGACTATGGCTACACCTTC.

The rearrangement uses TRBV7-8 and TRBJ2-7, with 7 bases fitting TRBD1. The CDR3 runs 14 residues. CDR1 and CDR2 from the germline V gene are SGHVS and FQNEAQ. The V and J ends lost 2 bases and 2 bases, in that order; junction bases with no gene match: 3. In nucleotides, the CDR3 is TGTGCCAGCAGCTTAAGGGGGCCAGCCTACGAGCAGTACTTC. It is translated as CASSLRGPAYEQYF.

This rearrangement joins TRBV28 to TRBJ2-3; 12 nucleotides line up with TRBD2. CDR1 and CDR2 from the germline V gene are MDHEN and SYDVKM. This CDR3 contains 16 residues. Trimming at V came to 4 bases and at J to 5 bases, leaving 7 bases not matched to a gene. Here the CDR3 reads CASSSPTSGGEDTQYF. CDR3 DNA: TGTGCCAGCAGTTCCCCGACTAGCGGGGGCGAAGATACGCAGTATTTT. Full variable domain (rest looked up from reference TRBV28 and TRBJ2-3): DVKVTQSSRYLVKRTGEKVFLECVQDMDHENMFWYRQDPGLGLRLIYFSYDVKMKEKGDIPEGYSVSREKKERFSLILESASTNQTSMYLCASSSPTSGGEDTQYFGPGTRLTVL.

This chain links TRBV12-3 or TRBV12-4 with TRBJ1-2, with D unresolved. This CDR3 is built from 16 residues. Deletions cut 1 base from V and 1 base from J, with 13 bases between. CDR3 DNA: TGTGCCAGCAGTTTAGGAGCAGTGAAGGATAACTATGGCTACACCTTC. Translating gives CASSLGAVKDNYGYTF.

CDR3 protein: CASSPAGRGIYEQYF. CDR3 coding DNA: TGTGCCAGCAGCCCCGCGGGAAGGGGGATCTACGAGCAGTACTTC. The V and J genes are TRBV5-6 and TRBJ2-4; perhaps D is TRBD1 or TRBD2 (6 bases each). The end of the DNA fits TRBJ2-7 better, so the J call may be wrong. CDR1 SGHDT and CDR2 YYEEEE come from the germline V gene. CDR3 size: 15 residues.

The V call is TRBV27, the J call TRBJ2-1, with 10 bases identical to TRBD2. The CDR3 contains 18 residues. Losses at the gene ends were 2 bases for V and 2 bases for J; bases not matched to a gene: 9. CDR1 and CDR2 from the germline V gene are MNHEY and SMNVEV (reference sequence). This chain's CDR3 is CASSLEGASGGTYNEQFF. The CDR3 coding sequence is TGTGCCAGCAGTTTAGAGGGGGCTAGCGGGGGAACCTACAATGAGCAGTTCTTC.

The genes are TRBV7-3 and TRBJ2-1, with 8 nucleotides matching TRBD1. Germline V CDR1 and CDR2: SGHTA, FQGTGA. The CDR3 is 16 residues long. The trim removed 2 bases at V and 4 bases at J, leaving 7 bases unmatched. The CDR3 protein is CASSLLQGARYNEQFF. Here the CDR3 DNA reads TGTGCCAGCAGCTTATTGCAGGGGGCGCGATACAATGAGCAGTTCTTC.

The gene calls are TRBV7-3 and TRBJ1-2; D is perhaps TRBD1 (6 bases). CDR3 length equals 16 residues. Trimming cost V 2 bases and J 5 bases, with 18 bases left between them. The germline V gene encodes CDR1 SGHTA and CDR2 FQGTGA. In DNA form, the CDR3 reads TGTGCCAGCAGCTTATCCCTGACAGGCCCGCTTTATGGCTACACCTTC. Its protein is CASSLSLTGPLYGYTF.

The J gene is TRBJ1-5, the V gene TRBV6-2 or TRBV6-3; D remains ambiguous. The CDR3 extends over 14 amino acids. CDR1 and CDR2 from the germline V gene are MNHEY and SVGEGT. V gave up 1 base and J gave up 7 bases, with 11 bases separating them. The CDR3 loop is CASSYCGWIQPQHF. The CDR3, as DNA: TGTGCCAGCAGTTACTGCGGGTGGATCCAGCCCCAGCATTTT.

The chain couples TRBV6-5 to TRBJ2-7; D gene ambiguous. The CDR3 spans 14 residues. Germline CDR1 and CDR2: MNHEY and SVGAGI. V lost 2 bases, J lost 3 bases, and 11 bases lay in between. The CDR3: CASSYAVTNYEQYF. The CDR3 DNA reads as TGTGCCAGCAGTTACGCAGTCACCAACTACGAGCAGTACTTC.

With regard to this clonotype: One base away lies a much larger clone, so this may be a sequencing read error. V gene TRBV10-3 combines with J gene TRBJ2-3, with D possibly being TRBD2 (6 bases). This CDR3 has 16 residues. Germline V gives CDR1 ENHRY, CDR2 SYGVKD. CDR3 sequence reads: CAVSQEGLISTDTQYF. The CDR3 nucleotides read TGTGCCGTCAGCCAAGAGGGACTTATAAGCACAGATACGCAGTATTTT.

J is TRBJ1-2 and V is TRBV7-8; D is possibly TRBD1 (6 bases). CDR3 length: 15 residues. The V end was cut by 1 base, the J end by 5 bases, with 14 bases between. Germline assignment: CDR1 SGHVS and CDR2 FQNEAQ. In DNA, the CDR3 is TGTGCCAGCAGCTTAGAGCAGGGGAATTTTTATGGCTACACCTTC. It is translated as CASSLEQGNFYGYTF.